The source of this T cell receptor (beta chain) is a study of Tregs in tolerant kidney transplant recipients. Study-wide results and limits: In tolerant patients, donor-specific Tregs outgrew total Tregs, suggesting antigen-driven expansion. Expanding Tregs on activated donor B cells appeared to best identify donor-specific TCRbeta clones.

This CDR3 contains 12 residues. Germline assignment: CDR1 MDHEN and CDR2 SYDVKM. V was shortened by 2 bases and J by 9 bases, with 8 bases between the two germline ends. Regarding this clone: Its antigen is not known.

Generated by immunoSEQ multiplex PCR, the TCRdb table keeps only in-frame clones and is missing some. The table includes tens of thousands of clones, 85% to 90% detected once. The origin of this receptor is a human donor who received a combined kidney and bone marrow transplant. The chain combines TRBV28 with TRBJ1-5; D gene unclear. The sequencing used CD4+ T cells from blood, collected before the transplant. CDR3 sequence reads: CASSLVPGPQHF. CDR3 DNA sequence: TGTGCCAGCAGTTTAGTTCCAGGGCCCCAGCATTTT.